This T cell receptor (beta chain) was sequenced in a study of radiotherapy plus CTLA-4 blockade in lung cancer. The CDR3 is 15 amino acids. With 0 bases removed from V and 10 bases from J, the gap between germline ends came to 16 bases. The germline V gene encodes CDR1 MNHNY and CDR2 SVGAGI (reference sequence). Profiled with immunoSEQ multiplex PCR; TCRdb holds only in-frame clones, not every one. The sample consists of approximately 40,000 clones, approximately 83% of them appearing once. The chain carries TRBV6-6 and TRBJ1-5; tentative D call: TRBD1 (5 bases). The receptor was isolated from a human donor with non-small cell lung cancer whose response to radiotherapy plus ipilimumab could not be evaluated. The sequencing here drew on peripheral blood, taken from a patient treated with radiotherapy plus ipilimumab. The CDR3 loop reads CASSYSLQGFGPQHF. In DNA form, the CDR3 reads TGTGCCAGCAGTTACTCACTCCAGGGATTCGGCCCCCAGCATTTT.